Listed below are T cell receptor beta chains from one sample, sequenced in a study of cytomegalovirus exposure and HLA in healthy donors. Assay: immunoSEQ multiplex PCR; the TCRdb copy retains only in-frame clones and omits some. Here the sample spans 160,000 or so clones, approximately 80% being singletons. Input material: PBMCs. These receptors all stem from a woman aged 18-29 years in good health and CMV-seronegative. CDR3s include the opening cysteine and the closing phenylalanine or tryptophan. The D gene is left open where the match is weak. Size tells how often a clone was seen (once, few, many) or the class of an expanded clone, and some rows leave it out.

D gene	V gene	J gene	clone size	CDR3 protein	CDR3 DNA
-	TRBV29-1	TRBJ1-3	-	CSVHDRDSGSTIYF	TGCAGCGTTCATGACCGAGACTCTGGAAGCACCATATATTTT
-	TRBV10-1	TRBJ2-3	-	CASSDERITDTQYF	TGCGCCAGCAGTGATGAGCGGATAACAGATACGCAGTATTTT
TRBD2	TRBV19	TRBJ2-7	once	CASSPSGLAGAYEQYF	TGTGCCAGTAGTCCGAGCGGACTAGCGGGGGCCTACGAGCAGTACTTC
TRBD1	TRBV5-6	TRBJ2-5	-	CASSLTGTGKETQYF	TGTGCCAGCAGCTTGACAGGGACAGGGAAAGAGACCCAGTACTTC
TRBD2	TRBV7-8	TRBJ2-7	-	CASTSTGGSDEQYF	TGTGCCAGCACCTCGACGGGAGGGTCCGACGAGCAGTACTTC
TRBD2	TRBV7-9	TRBJ2-3	-	CASSIAAGPPTDTQYF	TGTGCCAGCAGCATTGCAGCGGGGCCCCCCACAGATACGCAGTATTTT
-	TRBV28	TRBJ1-1	-	CASPPGMTNTEAFF	TGTGCCAGCCCCCCCGGGATGACAAACACTGAAGCTTTCTTT
TRBD1	TRBV30	TRBJ2-1	-	CAWSVRDRGNEQFF	TGTGCCTGGAGTGTTCGGGACAGGGGGAATGAGCAGTTCTTC
TRBD2	TRBV18	TRBJ2-7	-	CASSRGPPGTISYEQYF	TGTGCCAGCTCACGAGGGCCTCCCGGGACTATCTCCTACGAGCAGTACTTC
-	TRBV5-1	TRBJ2-1	once	CASSLEGGVNEQFF	TGCGCCAGCAGCTTGGAAGGCGGGGTCAATGAGCAGTTCTTC
-	TRBV5-8	TRBJ2-6	-	CASSLDRAGANVLTF	TGTGCCAGCAGCTTGGACAGGGCTGGGGCCAACGTCCTGACTTTC
-	TRBV7-9	TRBJ2-5	-	CASSLRQQETQYF	TGTGCCAGCAGCTTGCGGCAGCAAGAGACCCAGTACTTC
-	TRBV30	TRBJ2-2	once	CAWNKFGGNTGELFF	TGTGCCTGGAATAAATTCGGGGGGAACACCGGGGAGCTGTTTTTT
-	TRBV5-1	TRBJ1-2	-	CASSPGGGYTF	TGCGCCAGCAGCCCTGGGGGCGGCTACACCTTC
TRBD1	TRBV5-5	TRBJ2-3	-	CASSRQGSPDTQYF	TGTGCCAGCAGCCGACAGGGATCGCCAGATACGCAGTATTTT
-	TRBV9	TRBJ1-1	-	CASSVRVGSAEAFF	TGTGCCAGCAGCGTCAGGGTCGGGAGCGCTGAAGCTTTCTTT
TRBD1	TRBV6-6	TRBJ2-2	-	CASSYSDLQGTGELFF	TGTGCCAGCAGTTACTCCGACCTACAGGGGACCGGGGAGCTGTTTTTT
-	TRBV2	TRBJ1-2	-	CASSELQDYGYTF	TGTGCCAGCAGTGAATTACAGGACTATGGCTACACCTTC
-	TRBV7-9	TRBJ1-6	-	CASSPQGDNSPLHF	TGTGCCAGCAGCCCTCAGGGTGATAATTCACCCCTCCACTTT
TRBD1	TRBV4-1	TRBJ1-2	-	CASSQEGSRGWGYGYTF	TGCGCCAGCAGCCAAGAGGGCTCCAGGGGGTGGGGCTATGGCTACACCTTC